Following are 3 T cell receptor beta chains from one sample sequenced in a study of regulatory T cells in long-lasting Graves disease. The TCR beta library used iRepertoire HTBI primers with Arm-PCR amplification of CDR3. Each CDR3 protein gets one entry after TCRdb re-called the multiplex PCR reads with MiXCR. The data show some 450,000 distinct CDR3 sequences, with about 20% seen just once and about a quarter held by the top ten. Specified time point: persistent/refractory GD, antithyroid drugs over 5 years with positive TRAb. The TCR library was made from RNA extracted from PBMCs. The sequencing used peripheral blood mononuclear cells (PBMCs), collected when the disease was refractory, from a patient treated with antithyroid drugs. The receptor set was obtained from a female donor with Graves disease.

The rearrangement joins TRBV20-1 to TRBJ2-2, with unresolved D. The CDR3 is 12 amino acids. Between the trimmed V and J ends, which lost 0 bases and 5 bases, there was a span of 4 bases. The germline gives CDR1 DFQATT, CDR2 SNEGSKA (reference sequence). CDR3 DNA sequence: TGCAGTGCTAGAGAGGGGACCGGGGAGCTGTTTTTT. This codes for CSAREGTGELFF.

The V gene is TRBV20-1, the J gene TRBJ1-3; TRBD1 is a possible D gene (6 bases). The germline V gene encodes CDR1 DFQATT and CDR2 SNEGSKA (reference sequence). The CDR3 is 14 residues long. Between the trimmed V and J ends, which lost 5 bases and 0 bases, there was a span of 11 bases. CDR3 DNA: TGCAGTGCTGGCACAGGGAGCTCTGGAAACACCATATATTTT. Translation gives CSAGTGSSGNTIYF.

CDR3 nucleotides: TGTGCCAGCAGTTACTCTGGCCAGGGGGCCAACGAGCAGTACTTC. As protein: CASSYSGQGANEQYF. The chain couples TRBV6-2 or TRBV6-3 to TRBJ2-7; 8 bases fit TRBD1. Germline V CDR1 and CDR2: MNHEY, SVGEGT. This CDR3 has 15 residues. J was trimmed by 5 bases and V by 0 bases; bases with no gene match: 6.